The 26 T cell receptor beta chains given below trace back to one sample, sequenced in a study of human T cells and chemical hapten exposure. Stated time point: patch test 1, 2 weeks after DPC sensitization. As to treatment: therapeutic diphenylcyclopropenone sensitization with weekly scalp DPC. MiXCR, run by TCRdb on the RACE reads, gives a single entry per CDR3 protein. The sample has under 200,000 distinct CDR3 sequences; more than 14% are singletons. The sample here was whole blood, taken in connection with sensitization to the hapten diphenylcyclopropenone (DPC). The receptors originated from a woman in her twenties or thirties with alopecia areata. Some clones in this sample may be carry-over from other donors' samples.

The rearrangement uses TRBV27 and TRBJ1-2, with a tentative D call TRBD1 (5 bases). The CDR3 totals 13 residues. V dropped 4 bases and J dropped 4 bases, with 10 bases sitting between them. In germline, CDR1 is MNHEY, CDR2 SMNVEV (reference sequence). The CDR3 region is CASSWGGGYGYTF. CDR3 nucleotides: TGTGCCAGCAGTTGGGGCGGCGGCTATGGCTACACCTTC.

This clonotype was seen more than once but under ten times. V gene TRBV11-3 combines with J gene TRBJ2-1; 9 nucleotides match TRBD2. Germline-derived CDR1 and CDR2 are SGHNT and YENEEA. Germline trimming cut 5 bases from V and 5 bases from J; bases unmatched to any gene: 7. This CDR3 has 15 residues. This chain's CDR3 is CASSQVGTSNNEQFF. Here the CDR3 DNA reads TGTGCCAGCAGCCAAGTCGGGACTAGCAACAATGAGCAGTTCTTC.

The J gene is TRBJ2-3, the V gene TRBV6-6; perhaps TRBD2 as D (5 bases). The germline V gene has CDR1 MNHNY and CDR2 SVGAGI (reference sequence). V was shortened by 6 bases and J by 2 bases, with 12 bases between the two germline ends. The CDR3 is 14 residues long. CDR3 nucleotide sequence: TGTGCCAGCAGCCGGCCGGGAACCACAGATACGCAGTATTTT. Residues: CASSRPGTTDTQYF.

The chain has TRBV7-2 and TRBJ2-3; a possible D gene is TRBD1 (6 bases). The ends were cut back, 2 bases at V and 5 bases at J, with 8 bases in the middle. This CDR3 spans 13 amino acids. Germline V gene lookup returns CDR1 SGHTA and CDR2 FQGNSA. The CDR3 DNA reads as TGTGCCAGCAGCTTAAGCAGGGGAGATACGCAGTATTTT. It is translated as CASSLSRGDTQYF.

The genes are TRBV20-1 and TRBJ2-3, with 12 bases fitting TRBD2. The germline CDR1 and CDR2 sequences are DFQATT and SNEGSKA (reference sequence). The CDR3 runs 18 residues. V was pared by 1 base and J by 5 bases, with 13 bases of the junction left unmatched. As DNA, the CDR3 is TGCAGTGCTAGAGGGGTGACTAGCGGGAGTTTGTTAGGAGATACGCAGTATTTT. Translated, it gives CSARGVTSGSLLGDTQYF.

The V gene is TRBV12-3 or TRBV12-4, the J gene TRBJ1-5; maybe TRBD1 (6 bases). V lost 6 bases, J lost 5 bases, and 20 bases lay in between. The CDR3 runs to 16 residues. The CDR3 spells CASSSWGRGWHQPQHF. The CDR3 DNA is TGTGCCAGCAGCTCCTGGGGGCGAGGTTGGCATCAGCCCCAGCATTTT.

The sample holds a few counts of this clonotype. The chain joins TRBV28 to TRBJ2-1; unclear D gene. Per the germline V gene, CDR1 is MDHEN and CDR2 is SYDVKM. The V and J ends lost 3 bases and 5 bases respectively, with 8 bases between them. The CDR3 spans 13 residues. CDR3 bases: TGTGCCAGCAGTTTTTTTGGGAACAATGAGCAGTTCTTC. It translates to CASSFFGNNEQFF. Looking up the rest from reference TRBV28 and TRBJ2-1 gives the full variable domain: DVKVTQSSRYLVKRTGEKVFLECVQDMDHENMFWYRQDPGLGLRLIYFSYDVKMKEKGDIPEGYSVSREKKERFSLILESASTNQTSMYLCASSFFGNNEQFFGPGTRLTVL.

This clonotype was observed at least ten times. The CDR3 protein is CSVEGNNAVSEQYF. CDR3 DNA: TGCAGCGTTGAGGGAAACAACGCGGTGTCCGAGCAGTACTTC. The gene calls are TRBV29-1 and TRBJ2-7; D gene unclear. The V gene's germline CDR1 is SQVTM and CDR2 ANQGSEA. The CDR3 has 14 residues. Between the trimmed V and J ends, which lost 3 bases and 6 bases, there was a span of 18 bases.

The rearrangement joins TRBV6-1 to TRBJ1-3, with 7 bases lining up with TRBD1. Germline assignment: CDR1 MNHNS and CDR2 SASEGT. CDR3 size: 15 residues. Trimming took 4 bases from V and 4 from J; bases not matched to a gene: 7. The CDR3 loop reads CASSGQGGAGNTIYF. The CDR3 DNA follows: TGTGCCAGCAGTGGACAGGGAGGAGCGGGAAACACCATATATTTT.

Only a few counts were recorded for this clonotype. This chain connects TRBV15 to TRBJ1-2; possibly TRBD1 for D (6 bases). V was shortened by 6 bases and J by 2 bases, with 13 bases between the two germline ends. This CDR3 has 14 residues. The germline gives CDR1 LNHNV, CDR2 YYDKDF (reference sequence). CDR3 DNA sequence: TGTGCCACCAGTCAACAGGGAGGGAACTATGGCTACACCTTC. Its translation is CATSQQGGNYGYTF.

The CDR3 region has the DNA TGTGCCAGCAGCGAACAATTCTACGAGCAGTACTTC. It specifies CASSEQFYEQYF. This chain links TRBV11-3 with TRBJ2-7; D is ambiguous. The germline V gene encodes CDR1 SGHNT and CDR2 YENEEA. The V end lost 5 bases, the J end lost 3 bases, and 8 bases lay between the germline ends. The length of the CDR3 is 12 residues.

The rearrangement links TRBV14 to TRBJ1-6; no definite D call. Germline V gene data show CDR1 as SGHDN and CDR2 as FVKESK. The length of the CDR3 is 12 residues. V was trimmed by 6 bases and J by 9 bases, leaving 9 bases between them. CDR3 amino acids: CASSPSFSPLHF. CDR3 nucleotides: TGTGCCAGCAGTCCCTCCTTTTCACCCCTCCACTTT.

The chain carries TRBV15 and TRBJ2-3; D call uncertain. Per germline, CDR1 LNHNV and CDR2 YYDKDF (reference sequence). The CDR3 consists of 12 residues. Between the trimmed V and J ends, which lost 0 bases and 10 bases, there was a span of 8 bases. This CDR3 reads CATSRDLSSQYF. In nucleotides, the CDR3 is TGTGCCACCAGCAGAGATTTGTCATCGCAGTATTTT.

This clonotype was picked up a small number of times. V gene TRBV28 combines with J gene TRBJ1-1, with D possibly being TRBD1 (5 bases). V gave up 5 bases and J gave up 7 bases, with 11 bases separating them. The CDR3 runs 12 residues. Looked up from germline, CDR1 is MDHEN and CDR2 is SYDVKM. CDR3 in amino acids: CASSIKTVEAFF. CDR3 nucleotide sequence: TGTGCCAGCAGTATAAAGACAGTTGAAGCTTTCTTT.

The V and J genes are TRBV5-1 and TRBJ2-1, with 9 bases aligning to TRBD1. The CDR3 runs 17 residues. The junction had 11 bases not matched to a gene; V was cut back by 3 bases and J by 4 bases. Germline values: CDR1 SGHRS, CDR2 YFSETQ. CDR3 amino acids: CASSSGLGQGSYNEQFF. The DNA for the CDR3 is TGCGCCAGCAGCTCTGGACTGGGACAGGGAAGTTACAATGAGCAGTTCTTC.

In its sample, this clonotype was seen many times. The genes are TRBV12-3 or TRBV12-4 and TRBJ1-5; no clear D gene. V was clipped by 2 bases and J by 4 bases, with 9 bases between them. CDR3 length: 14 residues. CDR3 loop: CASSLSAGNQPQHF. The CDR3 DNA sequence: TGTGCCAGCAGTTTATCGGCAGGAAATCAGCCCCAGCATTTT.

This clonotype has just a few counts. V gene TRBV24-1 combines with J gene TRBJ2-3, with 11 positions matching TRBD1. The CDR3 runs to 16 residues. J was trimmed by 6 bases and V by 3 bases; bases with no gene match: 7. Germline lookup yields CDR1 KGHDR and CDR2 SFDVKD. Here the CDR3 reads CATSDTGQGATDTQYF. CDR3 in DNA: TGTGCCACCAGTGATACCGGACAGGGGGCTACTGATACGCAGTATTTT.

The rearrangement uses TRBV11-2 and TRBJ2-5; perhaps TRBD2 as D (5 bases). Germline V gene sequence: CDR1 SGHAT, CDR2 FQNNGV. This CDR3 is 15 amino acids long. V was cut by 1 base and J by 5 bases, with 14 bases left in between. CDR3 protein: CASSLGGINGETQYF. The DNA for the CDR3 is TGTGCCAGCAGCTTAGGAGGGATAAACGGGGAGACCCAGTACTTC.

At least ten counts were recorded for this clonotype. The V call is TRBV12-3 or TRBV12-4, the J call TRBJ2-2; no clear D. V shed 5 bases and J shed 4 bases, with 11 bases lying between them. CDR3 length: 14 residues. As DNA, the CDR3 is TGTGCCAGCAGTGTCGACGCTTCCACCGGGGAGCTGTTTTTT. Translation gives CASSVDASTGELFF.

This clonotype was counted between two and nine times. The rearrangement links TRBV10-2 to TRBJ1-2, with 8 nucleotides matching TRBD1. CDR1 WSHSY and CDR2 SAAADI come from the germline V gene. J was trimmed by 8 bases and V by 6 bases; bases with no gene match: 5. The CDR3 is made up of 12 amino acids. Here the CDR3 DNA reads TGCGCCAGCAGAGGACAGGGCGAAGGCTACACCTTC. Translation: CASRGQGEGYTF.

This clonotype was counted many times. The V gene is TRBV5-4, the J gene TRBJ2-2, with a tentative D call TRBD1 (6 bases). The CDR3 runs 16 residues. The germline V and J ends were trimmed by 4 bases and 2 bases, with 15 bases remaining between them. CDR1 and CDR2 from the germline V gene are SGHNT and YYREEE (reference sequence). The CDR3 nucleotides read TGTGCCAGCAGCCATGGACAGCTCAGAAACACCGGGGAGCTGTTTTTT. Protein product: CASSHGQLRNTGELFF.

As regards this clonotype: The junction does not match germline at one end; this may be a read error. This chain uses TRBV10-3 with TRBJ2-7; 8 nucleotides agree with TRBD2. CDR1 ENHRY and CDR2 SYGVKD come from the germline V gene. The length of the CDR3 is 13 residues. CDR3 sequence reads: CVISEAGAYEQYF. As DNA, the CDR3 is TGTGTCATCAGTGAAGCGGGGGCTTACGAGCAGTACTTC.

Ten or more counts support this clonotype. The CDR3 sequence: CASSHHREGGSPLHF. The CDR3 DNA sequence: TGTGCCAGCAGCCACCACAGGGAAGGGGGTTCACCCCTCCACTTT. This chain connects TRBV3-1 to TRBJ1-6; D possibly corresponds to TRBD1 (6 bases). Deletions cut 3 bases from V and 9 bases from J, with 15 bases between. The CDR3 is 15 residues long. Looked up from germline, CDR1 is LGHDT and CDR2 is YNNKEL (reference sequence).

This clonotype was observed many times. The J gene is TRBJ1-5, the V gene TRBV19, with D tentatively TRBD1 (5 bases). The CDR3 sequence is 13 residues long. V was pared by 6 bases and J by 4 bases, with 10 bases between. Germline assignment: CDR1 LNHDA and CDR2 SQIVND (reference sequence). Here the CDR3 reads CASSDSFNQPQHF. In DNA form, the CDR3 reads TGTGCCAGTAGCGACAGCTTTAATCAGCCCCAGCATTTT.

The chain is built from TRBV29-1 and TRBJ2-1; possibly TRBD1 for D (6 bases). Trimming removed 7 bases at V and 6 bases at J, with 16 bases between. Per germline, CDR1 SQVTM and CDR2 ANQGSEA. This CDR3 is 13 amino acids long. The CDR3: CSAEGLGANEQFF. The CDR3 DNA reads TGCAGCGCCGAGGGCCTGGGGGCCAATGAGCAGTTCTTC.

This clonotype was observed a few times. This rearrangement joins TRBV2 to TRBJ2-7; TRBD1 agrees at 7 bases. The V gene's germline CDR1 is SNHLY and CDR2 FYNNEI. The CDR3 covers 13 residues. The trim removed 5 bases at V and 3 bases at J, leaving 4 bases unmatched. CDR3 in DNA: TGTGCCAGCAGTACAGGGGATTACTACGAGCAGTACTTC. Translation: CASSTGDYYEQYF.